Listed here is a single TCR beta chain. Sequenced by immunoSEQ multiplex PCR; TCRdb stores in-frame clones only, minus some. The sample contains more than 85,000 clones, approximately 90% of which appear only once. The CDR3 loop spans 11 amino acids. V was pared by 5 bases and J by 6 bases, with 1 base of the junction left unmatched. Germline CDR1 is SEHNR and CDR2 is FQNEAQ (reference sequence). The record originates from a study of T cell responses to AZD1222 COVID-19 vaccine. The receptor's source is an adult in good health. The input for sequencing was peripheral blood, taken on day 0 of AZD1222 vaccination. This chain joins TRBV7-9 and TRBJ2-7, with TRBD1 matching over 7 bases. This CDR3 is CASSRDSEQYF. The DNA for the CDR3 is TGTGCCAGCAGCCGGGACAGCGAGCAGTACTTC.